This T cell receptor beta chain was obtained from a study of control samples from healthy donors and cancer patients. Germline lookup yields CDR1 MGHRA and CDR2 YSYEKL. This CDR3 comprises 17 residues. With 1 base clipped from V and 2 bases from J, the junction kept 8 bases outside the gene matches. Profiling relied on immunoSEQ multiplex PCR, and the TCRdb table lists in-frame clones only, not all of them. This sample has about 130,000 clones; around 90% occur once, and the top ten carry 2% to 2.5%. The source material was blood. This chain connects TRBV4-1 to TRBJ2-3, with 8 bases that match TRBD2. The receptor's source is a man between 18 and 35 years old in good health. CDR3 protein: CASSQAPGLVPTDTQYF. As DNA, the CDR3 is TGCGCCAGCAGCCAAGCCCCGGGACTAGTCCCCACAGATACGCAGTATTTT.